These 15 T cell receptor beta chains were all obtained from the same sample, sequenced in a study of blood T cell repertoires in COVID-19. Method: immunoSEQ multiplex PCR; TCRdb's copy keeps in-frame clones and lacks some. The sample includes approximately 170,000 clones, around 80% of them seen just once. The material sequenced was PBMCs or T cells enriched from blood (not recorded which). The source of these receptors is a woman aged 70-85 years in a cohort exposed to, infected with or recovered from COVID-19 (not recorded which).

The V call is TRBV5-6, the J call TRBJ2-7; D is uncertain. Germline values: CDR1 SGHDT, CDR2 YYEEEE. This CDR3 has 12 amino acids. Trimming removed 5 bases from V and 2 bases from J, with 8 bases in between. The CDR3 spells CASSRSPYEQYF. CDR3 DNA: TGTGCCAGCAGTCGTTCCCCCTACGAGCAGTACTTC. Full variable domain (rest looked up from reference TRBV5-6 and TRBJ2-7): DAGVTQSPTHLIKTRGQQVTLRCSPKSGHDTVSWYQQALGQGPQFIFQYYEEEERQRGNFPDRFSGHQFPNYSSELNVNALLLGDSALYLCASSRSPYEQYFGPGTRLTVT.

The chain joins TRBV4-1 to TRBJ1-2; D is possibly TRBD1 (6 bases). Per germline, CDR1 MGHRA and CDR2 YSYEKL. The CDR3 is 17 residues long. V was clipped by 1 base and J by 4 bases, with 19 bases between them. The CDR3 nucleotides are TGCGCCAGCAGCCAAGGTCTGCGGGGGCCCACCTTCTATGGCTACACCTTC. Protein: CASSQGLRGPTFYGYTF.

This clone was observed once. The CDR3 DNA is TGTGCCAGCAGCCAATTTGGACAGGGACGGGGCTACACCTTC. Encoded protein: CASSQFGQGRGYTF. The chain uses TRBV14 and TRBJ1-2; 8 positions match TRBD1. CDR3 length: 14 amino acids. Germline V lookup: CDR1 SGHDN, CDR2 FVKESK. V dropped 2 bases and J dropped 8; count of bases not matched to a gene: 7.

This chain links TRBV24-1 with TRBJ2-3; TRBD2 might be the D (5 bases). The CDR3 loop spans 14 amino acids. V was shortened by 9 bases and J by 0 bases, with 12 bases between the two germline ends. Germline V lookup: CDR1 KGHDR, CDR2 SFDVKD. Here the CDR3 DNA reads TGTGCCACCGGTAGCGAGACTAGCACAGATACGCAGTATTTT. It yields the protein CATGSETSTDTQYF.

This clone appeared a few times. J is TRBJ1-1 and V is TRBV21-1; the D call of TRBD1 is as the table states it, not checked on the DNA. TRBV21-1 is tagged as a pseudogene. The CDR3 sequence is 12 residues long. DNA of the CDR3: TGTGCCAGCAGCCGGGCAGGGATTGAAGCTTTCTTT. This gives the protein CASSRAGIEAFF.

This clone was observed a handful of times. This chain uses TRBV2 with TRBJ2-2; perhaps TRBD1 as D (6 bases). Per germline, CDR1 SNHLY and CDR2 FYNNEI. The CDR3 sequence is 15 residues long. V shed 9 bases and J shed 3 bases, with 17 bases lying between them. The CDR3 here is CASGDTSIYTGELFF. CDR3 nucleotide sequence: TGTGCCAGTGGGGACACCTCAATTTACACCGGGGAGCTGTTTTTT.

This sequence joins TRBV27 and TRBJ1-2; TRBD1 agrees at 8 bases. With 4 bases clipped from V and 8 bases from J, the junction kept 6 bases outside the gene matches. The CDR3 sequence is 13 residues long. Germline CDR1 is MNHEY and CDR2 is SMNVEV (reference sequence). CDR3 loop: CASSSSTGGGYTF. In DNA form, the CDR3 reads TGTGCCAGCAGTTCCTCAACAGGGGGAGGCTACACCTTC.

The gene calls are TRBV18 and TRBJ1-2; 7 nucleotides line up with TRBD1. Germline lookup yields CDR1 KGHSH and CDR2 LQKENI. The CDR3 covers 15 residues. V lost 3 bases, J lost 5 bases, and 9 bases stayed unmatched. The CDR3 DNA follows: TGTGCCAGCTCACCGTTAAACGAGGGGGCATATGGCTACACCTTC. Amino acids: CASSPLNEGAYGYTF.

The chain is built from TRBV7-8 and TRBJ2-1; 13 nucleotides align to TRBD2. The ends lost 4 bases at V and 7 bases at J; junction bases unmatched: 19. The germline CDR1 and CDR2 sequences are SGHVS and FQNEAQ. CDR3 length: 20 residues. The CDR3 is CASSSTIGLAGVPLGNEQFF. The CDR3 coding sequence is TGTGCCAGCAGCTCAACAATAGGACTAGCGGGAGTCCCCCTCGGGAATGAGCAGTTCTTC.

The rearrangement uses TRBV5-6 and TRBJ2-5; possibly TRBD2 for D (6 bases). Trimming took off 0 bases at V and 3 bases at J, with 9 bases between the two ends. Germline V gives CDR1 SGHDT, CDR2 YYEEEE. This CDR3 is 14 amino acids long. CDR3: CASSLVSSEETQYF. CDR3 DNA: TGTGCCAGCAGCTTGGTTTCTAGCGAAGAGACCCAGTACTTC.

The gene calls are TRBV11-3 and TRBJ2-1; TRBD2 agrees at 14 bases. The CDR3 is 19 residues long. CDR1 is SGHNT, CDR2 YENEEA, per germline. V lost 5 bases to trimming and J lost 0 bases; unmatched junction nucleotides: 9. DNA of the CDR3: TGTGCCAGCAGCGTCCGGGGGACTAGCGGGAGTAGCTCCTACAATGAGCAGTTCTTC. Its translation: CASSVRGTSGSSSYNEQFF.

The chain employs TRBV11-1 and TRBJ2-5; D gene ambiguous. Germline values: CDR1 SGHAT, CDR2 FQDESV (reference sequence). CDR3 length: 12 amino acids. Trimming removed 3 bases from V and 3 bases from J, with 5 bases in between. DNA for the CDR3: TGTGCCAGCAGCTTTATTAAAGAGACCCAGTACTTC. This sequence encodes CASSFIKETQYF. Drawing the rest from reference TRBV11-1 and TRBJ2-5, the complete variable domain is EAEVAQSPRYKITEKSQAVAFWCDPISGHATLYWYRQILGQGPELLVQFQDESVVDDSQLPKDRFSAERLKGVDSTLKIQPAELGDSAMYLCASSFIKETQYFGPGTRLLVL.

The V and J genes are TRBV5-1 and TRBJ2-2; tentative D call: TRBD1 (6 bases). The germline V gene has CDR1 SGHRS and CDR2 YFSETQ. V lost 4 bases to trimming and J lost 8 bases, with 18 bases between them. The CDR3 sequence is 15 residues long. The CDR3 nucleotides are TGCGCCAGCAGCCCCCGGGACACTCGCGAAGGGGAGCTGTTTTTT. The encoded protein is CASSPRDTREGELFF.

The chain links TRBV5-8 to TRBJ1-2, with TRBD1 matching 8 bases. V lost 2 bases and J lost 4; bases outside the gene matches: 7. The germline gives CDR1 SGHTS, CDR2 YDEGEE. This CDR3 comprises 15 residues. The CDR3 protein is CASSFTGGEPYGYTF. Written as DNA, the CDR3 is TGTGCCAGCAGCTTCACAGGGGGAGAGCCCTATGGCTACACCTTC.

This sequence joins TRBV5-4 and TRBJ2-7; D ambiguous. This CDR3 has 14 residues. CDR1 is SGHNT and CDR2 is YYREEE in the germline V gene (reference sequence). V lost 0 bases and J 0 bases, leaving 7 bases between the germline ends. CDR3 amino acids: CASSLGGYSYEQYF. The DNA for the CDR3 is TGTGCCAGCAGCTTGGGAGGATACTCCTACGAGCAGTACTTC.